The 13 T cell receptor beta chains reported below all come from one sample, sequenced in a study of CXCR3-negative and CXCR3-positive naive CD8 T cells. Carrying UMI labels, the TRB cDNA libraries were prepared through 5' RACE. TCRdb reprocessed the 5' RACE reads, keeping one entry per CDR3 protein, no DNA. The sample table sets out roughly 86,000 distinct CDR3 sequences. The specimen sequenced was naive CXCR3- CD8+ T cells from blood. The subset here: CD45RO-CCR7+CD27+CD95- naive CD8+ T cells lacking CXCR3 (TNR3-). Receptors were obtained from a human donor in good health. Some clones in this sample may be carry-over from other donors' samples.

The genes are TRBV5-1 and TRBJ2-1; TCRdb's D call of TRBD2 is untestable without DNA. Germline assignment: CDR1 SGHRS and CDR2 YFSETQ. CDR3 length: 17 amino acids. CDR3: CASSLASGRAVYNEQFF.

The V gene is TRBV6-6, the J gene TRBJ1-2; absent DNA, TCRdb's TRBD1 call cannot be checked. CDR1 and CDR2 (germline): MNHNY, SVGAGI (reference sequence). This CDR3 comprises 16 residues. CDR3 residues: CASSTGTGGTNYGYTF.

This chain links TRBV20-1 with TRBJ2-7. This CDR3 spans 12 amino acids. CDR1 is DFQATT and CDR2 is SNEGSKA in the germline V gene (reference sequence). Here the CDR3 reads CSARVRGYEQYF.

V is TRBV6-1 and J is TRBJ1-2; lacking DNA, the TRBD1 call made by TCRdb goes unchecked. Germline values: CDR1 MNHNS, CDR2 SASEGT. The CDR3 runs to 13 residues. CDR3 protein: CASRDRDSDGYTF.

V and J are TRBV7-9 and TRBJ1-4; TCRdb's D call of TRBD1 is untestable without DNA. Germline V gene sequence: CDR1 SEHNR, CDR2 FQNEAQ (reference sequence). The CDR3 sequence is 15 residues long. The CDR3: CASSLALGPDEKLFF. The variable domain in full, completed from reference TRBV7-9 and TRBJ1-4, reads DTGVSQNPRHKITKRGQNVTFRCDPISEHNRLYWYRQTLGQGPEFLTYFQNEAQLEKSRLLSDRFSAERPKGSFSTLEIQRTEQGDSAMYLCASSLALGPDEKLFFGSGTQLSVL.

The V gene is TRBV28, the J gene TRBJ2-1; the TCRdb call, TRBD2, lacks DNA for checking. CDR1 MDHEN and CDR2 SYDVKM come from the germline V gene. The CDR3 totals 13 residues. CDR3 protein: CASGLAGSGEQFF.

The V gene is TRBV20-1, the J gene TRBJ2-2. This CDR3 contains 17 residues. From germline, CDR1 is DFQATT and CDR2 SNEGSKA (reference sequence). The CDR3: CSASEEFRYMNTGELFF.

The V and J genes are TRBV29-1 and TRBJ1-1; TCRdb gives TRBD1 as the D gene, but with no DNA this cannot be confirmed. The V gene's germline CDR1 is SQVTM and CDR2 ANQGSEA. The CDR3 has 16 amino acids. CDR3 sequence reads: CSVVEKGQGFGTEAFF.

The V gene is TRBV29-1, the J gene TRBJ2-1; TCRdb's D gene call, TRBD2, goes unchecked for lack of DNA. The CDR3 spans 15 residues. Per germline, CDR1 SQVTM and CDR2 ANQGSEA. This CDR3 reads CSVDRLAYSYNEQFF.

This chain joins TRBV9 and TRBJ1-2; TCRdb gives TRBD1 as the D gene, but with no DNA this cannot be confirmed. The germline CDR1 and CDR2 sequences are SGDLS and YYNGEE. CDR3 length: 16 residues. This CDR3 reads CASRGFGGTANYGYTF.

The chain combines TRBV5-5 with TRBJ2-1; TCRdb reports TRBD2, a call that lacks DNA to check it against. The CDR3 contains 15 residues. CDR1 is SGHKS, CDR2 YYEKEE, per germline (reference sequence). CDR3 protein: CASSPQREVSDEQFF.

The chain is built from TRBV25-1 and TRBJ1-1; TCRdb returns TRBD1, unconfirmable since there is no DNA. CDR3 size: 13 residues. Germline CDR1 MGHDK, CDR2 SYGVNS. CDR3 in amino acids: CASSDGNGIEAFF.

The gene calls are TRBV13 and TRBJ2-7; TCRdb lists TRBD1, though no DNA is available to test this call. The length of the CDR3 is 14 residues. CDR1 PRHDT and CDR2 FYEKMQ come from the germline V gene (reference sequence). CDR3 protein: CASSSGQGVYEQYF.